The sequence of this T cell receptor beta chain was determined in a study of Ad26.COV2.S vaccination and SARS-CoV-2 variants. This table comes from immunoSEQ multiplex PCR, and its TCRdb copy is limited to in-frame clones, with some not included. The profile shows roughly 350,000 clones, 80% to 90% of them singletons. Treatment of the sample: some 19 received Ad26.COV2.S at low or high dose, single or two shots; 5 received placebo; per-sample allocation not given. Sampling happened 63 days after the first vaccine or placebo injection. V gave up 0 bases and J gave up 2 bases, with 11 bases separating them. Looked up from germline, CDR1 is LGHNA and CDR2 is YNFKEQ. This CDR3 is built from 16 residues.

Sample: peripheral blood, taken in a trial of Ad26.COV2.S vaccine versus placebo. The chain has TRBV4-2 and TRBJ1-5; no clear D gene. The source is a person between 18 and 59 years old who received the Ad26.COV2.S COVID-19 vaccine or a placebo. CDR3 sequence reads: CASSQDTGFGNQPQHF. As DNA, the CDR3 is TGTGCCAGCAGCCAAGATACGGGATTTGGCAATCAGCCCCAGCATTTT.